The TCR beta chain under discussion was sequenced for a study of identical twins (TCRdb year 2016). Study-level background: To test whether fetal clonotypes persist, this study deep-sequenced TCR alpha and beta repertoires from monozygotic twins, from unrelated adults of various ages, and from cord blood. Replicate twin experiments were performed at different times using different library preparation protocols to rule out contamination.

Per the germline V gene, SQVTM is the CDR1 and ANQGSEA is the CDR2. Germline trimming amounts to 2 bases on V and 15 bases on J, with 8 as the count of junction bases outside the gene matches. The CDR3 spans 13 residues, from the cysteine through the phenylalanine. The DNA shown is the 39-base CDR3, in frame from base 1. Libraries were built with 5' RACE. Sequencing relied on an Illumina HiSeq 2000. A universal primer binding site was added through template switching, and the final cDNA carried a unique molecular identifier so that TCR cDNA molecules could be counted accurately. Specific primers in the conserved constant-segment region were used to synthesize first-strand cDNA for TCR alpha and beta chains. To control for contamination, every cDNA library was double barcoded, receiving both a SMART-Mk sample barcode and Illumina barcodes. Two successive PCR steps introduced TruSeq adapter sequences along with Illumina sample barcodes. The TCR alpha and beta cDNA libraries were sequenced on the Illumina HiSeq platform using custom primers. The published analysis was carried out like this. MiGEC processed the raw reads to extract unique molecular identifiers, while MiXCR was used to determine the CDR3 positions. For each individual, recombination models were inferred using an EM algorithm with the repgenHMM and IGoR tools. Shared clonotypes were analyzed with the tcR package in R, and sharing was normalized by the product of cloneset sizes. To study raw recombination without the effects of thymic and clonal selection, out-of-frame nonproductive sequences were analyzed. TCRdb took the public reads, trimmed them with fastp at Q25, ran MiXCR for clone calling and kept in-frame beta chains. Each CDR3 protein gets just one entry, which takes the most common genes and DNA from the rows behind it. TCRdb, not the original authors, processed these V and J calls. The sample yields about 460,000 distinct CDR3 sequences; over 12% were counted once. Clones ranked in the top ten supply about 0.52% of the sample.

Overall results and qualifications from the work: Compared with coincidental sharing between unrelated individuals, out-of-frame TCR alpha sequences shared between twins showed an excess of sequences with low generation probability. Abundant cord blood beta clonotypes carried fewer insertions; young adult naive repertoires showed a weaker similar trend, while memory repertoires showed none. Invariant T cells such as MAIT and iNKT could partly confound zero-insertion analyses, though diverse VJ usage argued against this for most clonotypes. Out-of-frame TCR alpha sharing in monozygotic twins was systematically underestimated by recombination models, whereas sharing between unrelated individuals was in agreement with the recombination models. Conclusions relied on cross-sectional statistical analysis, since the same donors could not be followed over many years. Excess twin sharing in beta out-of-frame sequences was weaker because fewer shared sequences lowered the signal-to-noise ratio.

Every donor in the study was a healthy Caucasian. The twin cohort consisted of three pairs of female monozygotic twins, all aged roughly 18 to 29 years. Positive isolation kits from Invitrogen were used to isolate CD4+ and CD8+ T cell populations. This clonotype was detected a few times. Its cognate antigen has yet to be identified. No base quality values were provided; no much bigger clone lies one nucleotide off. These data also featured in a second study, about yellow fever vaccine responses in identical twins. Reported in the second study: According to the authors, the vaccine-induced T cell response in identical twins seemed to be partly convergent and partly specific to each individual. The study precisely tracked vaccine-responding T cell clones in identical twins.

The sequence joins TRBV29-1 to TRBJ2-1, and 12 junction bases match TRBD2. The receptor was derived from a woman between 18 and 29 years old in good health. Sequencing used CD4+ T cells sorted from blood. The CDR3 is CSVESVLAGGRFF. The DNA is TGCAGCGTTGAATCAGTCCTAGCGGGGGGGCGGTTCTTC.